A single sample gave rise to the 13 T cell receptor beta chains below, sequenced in a study of cytomegalovirus exposure and HLA in healthy donors. In the PCR, 60 Vbeta and 13 Jbeta primers were used. Repertoires were generated with immunoSEQ multiplex PCR, while TCRdb's copy carries only in-frame clones and drops some. In the table there are roughly 220,000 clones, around 83% of which are singletons. Input material: PBMCs. The receptors come from a woman in her thirties or forties in good health and CMV-seronegative.

This clone has only a few counts. This chain connects TRBV28 to TRBJ2-1; D might be TRBD2 (7 bases). CDR3 size: 16 residues. Trimming cost V 8 bases and J 3 bases, with 20 bases left between them. From germline, CDR1 is MDHEN and CDR2 SYDVKM. The CDR3 reads CASAMGAASGYNEQFF. The CDR3 coding sequence is TGTGCCAGCGCCATGGGGGCGGCTAGCGGCTACAATGAGCAGTTCTTC.

This chain joins TRBV30 and TRBJ1-3; D possibly corresponds to TRBD1 (5 bases). V was clipped by 5 bases and J by 4 bases, with 15 bases between them. This CDR3 spans 14 amino acids. Germline V gives CDR1 GTSNPN, CDR2 SVGIG (reference sequence). In DNA form, the CDR3 reads TGTGCCTGGGGAAGACCGGGACTGGGAAACACCATATATTTT. Translation gives CAWGRPGLGNTIYF.

This clone was recorded a few times. The chain combines TRBV30 with TRBJ1-2; D call uncertain. The V end lost 2 bases, the J end lost 5 bases, and 15 bases lay between the germline ends. Germline assignment: CDR1 GTSNPN and CDR2 SVGIG (reference sequence). The CDR3 length is 14 residues. The CDR3 nucleotides read TGTGCCTGGAGTCTCGGGCCGGGATGGTATGGCTACACCTTC. This encodes CAWSLGPGWYGYTF.

This clone was detected only once. This chain joins TRBV28 and TRBJ2-7; no firm D call. Trimming shortened V by 5 bases and J by 7 bases, and 15 bases separated the two germline ends. The CDR3 loop spans 13 amino acids. Germline-derived CDR1 and CDR2 are MDHEN and SYDVKM. The CDR3 DNA sequence: TGTGCCAGCAGTGATAGTATGGTTCGGGAGCAGTACTTC. It is translated as CASSDSMVREQYF.

This chain joins TRBV6-4 and TRBJ2-3; 8 positions agree with TRBD2. The J segment lost 1 base and the V segment lost 0 bases, leaving 0 bases of the junction unmatched. The CDR3 consists of 15 residues. Germline CDR1 and CDR2: MRHNA and SNTAGT. The CDR3 nucleotides are TGTGCCAGCAGTGACTCGCGGGGGGGCACAGATACGCAGTATTTT. Its translation is CASSDSRGGTDTQYF.

The gene calls are TRBV30 and TRBJ2-7, with TRBD2 identical over 9 bases. The germline CDR1 and CDR2 sequences are GTSNPN and SVGIG (reference sequence). The length of the CDR3 is 13 residues. J gave up 2 bases and V 3 bases, and 2 bases lay outside the gene matches. The CDR3: CAWRTSGTYEQYF. The CDR3 nucleotides are TGTGCCTGGAGGACTAGCGGTACCTACGAGCAGTACTTC.

The CDR3, as DNA: TGTGCCTGGAGTGTGGGCAAAACCTCCTACGAGCAGTACTTC. It is translated as CAWSVGKTSYEQYF. This chain uses TRBV30 with TRBJ2-7; D is unresolved. CDR1 is GTSNPN, CDR2 SVGIG, per germline (reference sequence). The germline V and J ends were trimmed by 0 bases and 0 bases, with 9 bases remaining between them. The CDR3 runs 14 residues.

V and J are TRBV7-9 and TRBJ1-2; the D is unclear. This CDR3 is built from 12 residues. Trimming cost V 1 base and J 8 bases, with 8 bases left between them. The germline CDR1 and CDR2 sequences are SEHNR and FQNEAQ (reference sequence). CDR3 region: CASSLGLGGYTF. CDR3 sequence (DNA): TGTGCCAGCAGCTTAGGGCTAGGAGGCTACACCTTC. The entire variable domain, with the rest obtained from reference TRBV7-9 and TRBJ1-2, is as follows: DTGVSQNPRHKITKRGQNVTFRCDPISEHNRLYWYRQTLGQGPEFLTYFQNEAQLEKSRLLSDRFSAERPKGSFSTLEIQRTEQGDSAMYLCASSLGLGGYTFGSGTRLTVV.

The chain recombines TRBV29-1 with TRBJ2-5, with 7 bases lining up with TRBD2. The V and J ends lost 3 bases and 5 bases, in that order; junction bases with no gene match: 12. The CDR3 runs 15 residues. Germline CDR1 is SQVTM and CDR2 is ANQGSEA. In DNA, the CDR3 is TGCAGCGTTGATCCCCCCGGAAGGGGAGGGGAGACCCAGTACTTC. Protein product: CSVDPPGRGGETQYF.

The V gene is TRBV2, the J gene TRBJ1-5; the D is unclear. Trimming left V 8 bases short and J 5 bases short, with 16 bases between. The germline gives CDR1 SNHLY, CDR2 FYNNEI. This CDR3 comprises 14 residues. CDR3 in amino acids: CASAPEGGDQPQHF. The CDR3 DNA reads as TGTGCCAGCGCACCGGAGGGTGGAGATCAGCCCCAGCATTTT.

This clone was counted a few times. The chain recombines TRBV6-5 with TRBJ1-4, with 9 bases lining up with TRBD1. Germline CDR1 reads MNHEY; CDR2 reads SVGAGI. The junction had 8 bases not matched to a gene; V was cut back by 5 bases and J by 10 bases. The CDR3 totals 14 residues. The CDR3 protein is CASSRTGEYGKLFF. The CDR3 DNA follows: TGTGCCAGCAGTAGGACAGGGGAATATGGAAAACTGTTTTTT.

The CDR3 DNA is TGCGCCAGCAGCTTGGTAAGGGACAGGGGCTACGAGCAGTACTTC. Its translation: CASSLVRDRGYEQYF. The chain employs TRBV5-1 and TRBJ2-7; 10 bases fit TRBD1. The CDR3 consists of 15 residues. V shed 0 bases and J 3 bases; nucleotides not matched to a gene: 3. The germline gives CDR1 SGHRS, CDR2 YFSETQ.

The chain links TRBV7-3 to TRBJ2-1, with 9 positions matching TRBD1. CDR1 SGHTA and CDR2 FQGTGA come from the germline V gene. The trim removed 4 bases at V and 5 bases at J, leaving 9 bases unmatched. This CDR3 region has 16 residues. CDR3 residues: CASSSIGTGYHNEQFF. CDR3 in DNA: TGTGCCAGCAGCTCAATCGGGACAGGGTATCACAATGAGCAGTTCTTC.